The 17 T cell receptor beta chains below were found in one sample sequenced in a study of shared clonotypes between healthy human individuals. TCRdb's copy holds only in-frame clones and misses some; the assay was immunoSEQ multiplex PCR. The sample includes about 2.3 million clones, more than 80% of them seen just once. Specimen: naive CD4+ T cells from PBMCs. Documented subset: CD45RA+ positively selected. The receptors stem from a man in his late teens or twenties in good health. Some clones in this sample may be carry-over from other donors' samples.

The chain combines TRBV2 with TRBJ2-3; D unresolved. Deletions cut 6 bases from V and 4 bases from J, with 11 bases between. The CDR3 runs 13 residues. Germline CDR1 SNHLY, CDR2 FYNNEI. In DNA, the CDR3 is TGTGCCAGCAGGCCGGACGCCGCAGATACGCAGTATTTT. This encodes CASRPDAADTQYF.

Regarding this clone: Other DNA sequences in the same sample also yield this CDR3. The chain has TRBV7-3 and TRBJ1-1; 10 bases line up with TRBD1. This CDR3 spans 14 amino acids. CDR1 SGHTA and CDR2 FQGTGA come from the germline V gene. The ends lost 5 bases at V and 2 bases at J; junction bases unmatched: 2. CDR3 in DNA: TGTGCCAGCAGCCTGACAGGGGGCAACACTGAAGCTTTCTTT. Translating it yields CASSLTGGNTEAFF.

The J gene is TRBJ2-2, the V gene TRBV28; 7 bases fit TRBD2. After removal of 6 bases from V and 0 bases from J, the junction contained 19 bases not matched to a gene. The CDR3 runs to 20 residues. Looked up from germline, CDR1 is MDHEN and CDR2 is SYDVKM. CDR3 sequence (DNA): TGTGCCAGCAGCTACCCCTCCGGGGGGTTTCCGATCGCGAACACCGGGGAGCTGTTTTTT. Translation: CASSYPSGGFPIANTGELFF.

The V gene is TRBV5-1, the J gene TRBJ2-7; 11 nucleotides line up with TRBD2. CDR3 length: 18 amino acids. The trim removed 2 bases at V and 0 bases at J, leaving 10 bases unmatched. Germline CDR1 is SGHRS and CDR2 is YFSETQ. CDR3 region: CASSLGKGLAVSSYEQYF. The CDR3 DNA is TGCGCCAGCAGCTTAGGAAAGGGACTAGCGGTTAGCTCCTACGAGCAGTACTTC.

CDR3 loop: CASSGLWGFNEQFF. CDR3 sequence (DNA): TGTGCCAGCAGCGGGTTGTGGGGGTTCAATGAGCAGTTCTTC. The genes are TRBV7-9 and TRBJ2-1; D possibly matches TRBD1 or TRBD2 (5 bases each). CDR1 and CDR2 from the germline V gene are SEHNR and FQNEAQ (reference sequence). The CDR3 has 14 amino acids. V was shortened by 5 bases and J by 6 bases, with 14 bases between the two germline ends. Full variable domain (rest looked up from reference TRBV7-9 and TRBJ2-1): DTGVSQNPRHKITKRGQNVTFRCDPISEHNRLYWYRQTLGQGPEFLTYFQNEAQLEKSRLLSDRFSAERPKGSFSTLEIQRTEQGDSAMYLCASSGLWGFNEQFFGPGTRLTVL.

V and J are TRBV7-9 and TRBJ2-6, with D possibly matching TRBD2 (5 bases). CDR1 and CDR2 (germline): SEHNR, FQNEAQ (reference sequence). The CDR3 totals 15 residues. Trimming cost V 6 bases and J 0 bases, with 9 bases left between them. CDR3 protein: CASSHRDSGANVLTF. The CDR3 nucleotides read TGTGCCAGCAGTCACCGGGACTCTGGGGCCAACGTCCTGACTTTC.

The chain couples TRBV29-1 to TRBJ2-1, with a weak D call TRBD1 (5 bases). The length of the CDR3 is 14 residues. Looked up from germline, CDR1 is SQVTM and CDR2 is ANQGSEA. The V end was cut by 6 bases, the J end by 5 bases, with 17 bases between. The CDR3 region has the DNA TGCAGCGTCTCTCTCAGGGTATGGGACAATGAGCAGTTCTTC. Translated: CSVSLRVWDNEQFF.

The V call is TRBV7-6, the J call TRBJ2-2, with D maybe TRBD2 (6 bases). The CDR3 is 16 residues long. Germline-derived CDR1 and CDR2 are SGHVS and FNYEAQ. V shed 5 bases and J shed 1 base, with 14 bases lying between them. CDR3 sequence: CASSPNSGENTGELFF. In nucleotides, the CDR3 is TGTGCCAGCAGCCCCAACTCGGGAGAGAACACCGGGGAGCTGTTTTTT.

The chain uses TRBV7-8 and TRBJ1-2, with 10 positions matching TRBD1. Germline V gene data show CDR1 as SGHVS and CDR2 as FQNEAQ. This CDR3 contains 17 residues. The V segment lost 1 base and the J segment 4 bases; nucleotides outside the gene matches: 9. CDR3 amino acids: CASSLVGTGAKFYGYTF. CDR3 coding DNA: TGTGCCAGCAGCTTAGTAGGGACAGGGGCGAAATTCTATGGCTACACCTTC. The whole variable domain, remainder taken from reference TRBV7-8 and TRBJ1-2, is GAGVSQSPRYKVAKRGQDVALRCDPISGHVSLFWYQQALGQGPEFLTYFQNEAQLDKSGLPSDRFFAERPEGSVSTLKIQRTQQEDSAVYLCASSLVGTGAKFYGYTFGSGTRLTVV.

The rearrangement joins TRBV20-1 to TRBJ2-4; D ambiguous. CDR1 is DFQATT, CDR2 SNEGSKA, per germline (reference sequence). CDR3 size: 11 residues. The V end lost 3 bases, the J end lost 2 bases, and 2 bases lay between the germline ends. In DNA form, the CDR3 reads TGCAGTGCTAGTCCCAAAAACATTCAGTACTTC. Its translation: CSASPKNIQYF.

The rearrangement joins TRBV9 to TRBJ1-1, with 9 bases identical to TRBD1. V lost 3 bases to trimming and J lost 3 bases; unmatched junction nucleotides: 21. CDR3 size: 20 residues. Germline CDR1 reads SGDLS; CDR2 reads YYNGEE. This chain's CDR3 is CASSALLNPGQGIRHTEAFF. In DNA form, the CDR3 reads TGTGCCAGCAGCGCCTTACTGAATCCGGGACAGGGTATCAGGCACACTGAAGCTTTCTTT.

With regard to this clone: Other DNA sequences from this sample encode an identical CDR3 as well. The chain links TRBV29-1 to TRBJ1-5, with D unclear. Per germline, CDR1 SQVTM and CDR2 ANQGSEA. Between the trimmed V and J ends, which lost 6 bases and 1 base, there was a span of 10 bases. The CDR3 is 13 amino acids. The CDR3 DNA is TGCAGCGTGCGGACGGGCAGCAATCAGCCCCAGCATTTT. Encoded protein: CSVRTGSNQPQHF.

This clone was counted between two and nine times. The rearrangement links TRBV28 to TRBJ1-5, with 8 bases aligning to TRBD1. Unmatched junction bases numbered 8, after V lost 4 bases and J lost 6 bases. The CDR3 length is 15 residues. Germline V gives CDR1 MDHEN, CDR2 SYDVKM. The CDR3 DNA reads TGTGCCAGCAGTTCACAGGGGGAGGTGAGTCAGCCCCAGCATTTT. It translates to CASSSQGEVSQPQHF. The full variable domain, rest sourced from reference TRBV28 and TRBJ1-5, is DVKVTQSSRYLVKRTGEKVFLECVQDMDHENMFWYRQDPGLGLRLIYFSYDVKMKEKGDIPEGYSVSREKKERFSLILESASTNQTSMYLCASSSQGEVSQPQHFGDGTRLSIL.

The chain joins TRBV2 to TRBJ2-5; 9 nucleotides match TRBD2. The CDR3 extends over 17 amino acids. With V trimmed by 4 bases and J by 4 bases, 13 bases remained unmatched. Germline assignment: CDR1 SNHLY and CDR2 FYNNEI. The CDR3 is CASSVQVGGRALETQYF. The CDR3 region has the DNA TGTGCCAGCAGTGTTCAAGTGGGCGGGAGGGCCTTAGAGACCCAGTACTTC.

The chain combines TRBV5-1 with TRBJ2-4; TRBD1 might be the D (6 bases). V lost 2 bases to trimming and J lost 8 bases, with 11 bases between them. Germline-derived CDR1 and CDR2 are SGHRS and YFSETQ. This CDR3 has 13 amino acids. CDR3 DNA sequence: TGCGCCAGCAGCTTACAGGGTAGCGACATTCAGTACTTC. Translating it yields CASSLQGSDIQYF.

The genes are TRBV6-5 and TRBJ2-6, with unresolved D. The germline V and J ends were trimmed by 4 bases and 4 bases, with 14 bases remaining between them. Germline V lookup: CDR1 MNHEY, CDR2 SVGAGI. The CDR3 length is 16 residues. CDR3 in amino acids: CASSSPKVSGANVLTF. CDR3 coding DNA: TGTGCCAGCAGTTCCCCTAAAGTATCCGGGGCCAACGTCCTGACTTTC.

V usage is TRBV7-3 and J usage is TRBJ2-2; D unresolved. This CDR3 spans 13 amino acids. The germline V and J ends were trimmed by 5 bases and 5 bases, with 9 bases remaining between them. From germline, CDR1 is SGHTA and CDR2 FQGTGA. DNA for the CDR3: TGTGCCAGCAGCCCCCTATTAACCGGGGAGCTGTTTTTT. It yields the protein CASSPLLTGELFF. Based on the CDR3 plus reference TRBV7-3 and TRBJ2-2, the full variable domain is GAGVSQTPSNKVTEKGKYVELRCDPISGHTALYWYRQSLGQGPEFLIYFQGTGAADDSGLPNDRFFAVRPEGSVSTLKIQRTERGDSAVYLCASSPLLTGELFFGEGSRLTVL.